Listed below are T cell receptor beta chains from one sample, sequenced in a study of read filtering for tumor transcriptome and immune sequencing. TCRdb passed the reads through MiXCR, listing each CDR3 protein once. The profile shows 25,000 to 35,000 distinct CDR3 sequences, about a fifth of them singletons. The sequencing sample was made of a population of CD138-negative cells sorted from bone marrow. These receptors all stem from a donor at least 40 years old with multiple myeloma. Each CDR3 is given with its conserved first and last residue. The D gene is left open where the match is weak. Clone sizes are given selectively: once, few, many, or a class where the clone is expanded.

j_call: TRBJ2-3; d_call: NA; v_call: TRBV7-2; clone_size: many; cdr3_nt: TGTGCCAGCAGCTTAGCCGGCACGGGGGATACGCAGTATTTT; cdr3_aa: CASSLAGTGDTQYF
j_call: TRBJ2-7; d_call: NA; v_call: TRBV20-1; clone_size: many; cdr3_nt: TGCAGTGCTAGCCCCTCGGCTTACGAGCAGTACTTC; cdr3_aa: CSASPSAYEQYF
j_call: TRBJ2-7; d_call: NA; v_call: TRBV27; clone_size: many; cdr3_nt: TGTGCCAGCAGTTTATCCGCCCAGGGAACCTACGAGCAGTACTTC; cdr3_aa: CASSLSAQGTYEQYF
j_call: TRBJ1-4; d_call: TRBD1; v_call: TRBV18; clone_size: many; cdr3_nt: TGTGCCAGCTCAACAGGACAGGGGGACGAAAAACTGTTTTTT; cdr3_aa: CASSTGQGDEKLFF
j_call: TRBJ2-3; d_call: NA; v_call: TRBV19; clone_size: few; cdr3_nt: TGTGCCAGTATCCGGGGGAGAAATCCTAGCACAGATACGCAGTATTTT; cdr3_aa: CASIRGRNPSTDTQYF
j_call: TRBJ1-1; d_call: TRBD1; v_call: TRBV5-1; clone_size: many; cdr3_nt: TGCGCCAGCAGAACGGGACAGGGGAACACTGAAGCTTTCTTT; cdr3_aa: CASRTGQGNTEAFF
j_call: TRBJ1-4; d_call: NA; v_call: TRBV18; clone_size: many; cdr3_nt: TGTGCCAGCTCACTCGGCGCGTATACCCTTGCAACTAATGAAAAACTGTTTTTT; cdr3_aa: CASSLGAYTLATNEKLFF
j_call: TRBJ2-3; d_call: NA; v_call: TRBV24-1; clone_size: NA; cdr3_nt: TGTGCCACCAGTGATTTCTTGGGTTTCGGCACAGATACGCAGTATTTT; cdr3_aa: CATSDFLGFGTDTQYF
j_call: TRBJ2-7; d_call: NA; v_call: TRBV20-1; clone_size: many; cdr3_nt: TGCAGTGCTAGAGATCCCAGCTCCTACGAGCAGTACTTC; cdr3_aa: CSARDPSSYEQYF
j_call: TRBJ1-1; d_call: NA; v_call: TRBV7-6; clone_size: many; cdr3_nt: TGTGCCAGCAGCTTAGAGAAACCGGGCCGGAACACTGAAGCTTTCTTT; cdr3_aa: CASSLEKPGRNTEAFF
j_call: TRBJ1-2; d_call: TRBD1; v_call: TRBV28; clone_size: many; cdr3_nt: TGTGCCAGCAATAGACAGGGCTATGGCTACACCTTC; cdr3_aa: CASNRQGYGYTF
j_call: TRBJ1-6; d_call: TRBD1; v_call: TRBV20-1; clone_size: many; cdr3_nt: TGCAGTGCTAGAGACCTCCTATCCGGGACAGGATATTCACCCCTCCACTTT; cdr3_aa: CSARDLLSGTGYSPLHF
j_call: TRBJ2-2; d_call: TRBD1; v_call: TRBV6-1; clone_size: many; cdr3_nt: TGTGCCAGCAGTTGGGACAGCCTCCTTCTCGGGGAGCTGTTTTTT; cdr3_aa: CASSWDSLLLGELFF
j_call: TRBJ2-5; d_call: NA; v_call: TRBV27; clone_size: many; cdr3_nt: TGTGCCAGCAGTTTTTCTAGCCAAGAGACCCAGTACTTC; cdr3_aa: CASSFSSQETQYF
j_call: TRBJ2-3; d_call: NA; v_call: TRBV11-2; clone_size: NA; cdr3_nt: TGTGCCTGCAGCTTGAGAAGCACAGATACGCAGTATTTT; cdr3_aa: CACSLRSTDTQYF
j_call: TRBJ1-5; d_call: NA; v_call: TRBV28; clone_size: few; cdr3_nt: TGTGCCAGCTGGGGTATTAGCAATCAGCCCCAGCATTTT; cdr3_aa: CASWGISNQPQHF
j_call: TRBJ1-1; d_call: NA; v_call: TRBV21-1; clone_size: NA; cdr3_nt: TGTGCCAGCAGCAAAAAGAGCCATTCAGCTATGAACACTGAAGCTTTCTTT; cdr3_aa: CASSKKSHSAMNTEAFF
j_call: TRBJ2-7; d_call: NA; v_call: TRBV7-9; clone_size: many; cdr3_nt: TGTGCCAGCAGCTTAGGCACAGGCTACGAGCAGTACTTC; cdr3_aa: CASSLGTGYEQYF
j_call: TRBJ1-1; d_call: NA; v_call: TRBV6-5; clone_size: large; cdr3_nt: TGTGCCAGCAGTTACTCAGCGGGGGGGACTGAAGCTTTCTTT; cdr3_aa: CASSYSAGGTEAFF
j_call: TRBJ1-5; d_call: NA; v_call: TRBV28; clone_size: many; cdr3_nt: TGTGCCAGCAGTTCCGGGACCTTAAGTGGCGGGCAGCCCCAGCATTTT; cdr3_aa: CASSSGTLSGGQPQHF
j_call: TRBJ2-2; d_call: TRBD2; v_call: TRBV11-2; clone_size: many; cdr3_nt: TGTGCCAGCAGCTTAGACCCTTCCCAGCGGGAAGCCGGGGAGCTGTTTTTT; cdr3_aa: CASSLDPSQREAGELFF
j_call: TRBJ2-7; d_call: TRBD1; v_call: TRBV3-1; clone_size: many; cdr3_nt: TGTGCCAGCAGCCCCCGACAGGGGGTAACGCAGTACTTC; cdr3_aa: CASSPRQGVTQYF
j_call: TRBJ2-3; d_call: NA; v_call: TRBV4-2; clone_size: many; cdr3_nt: TGTGCCAGCAGCCAAGATCGACAGCGAGCTAGCACAGATACGCAGTATTTT; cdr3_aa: CASSQDRQRASTDTQYF
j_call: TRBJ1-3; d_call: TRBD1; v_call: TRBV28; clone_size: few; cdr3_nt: TGTGGGACAGCCCAGGGGGCTGGAAACACCATATATTTT; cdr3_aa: CGTAQGAGNTIYF
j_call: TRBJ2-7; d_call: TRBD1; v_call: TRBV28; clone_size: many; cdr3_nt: TGTGCCAGCAGCCAAGCGTCAGGGGGTTACGAGCAGTACTTC; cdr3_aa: CASSQASGGYEQYF
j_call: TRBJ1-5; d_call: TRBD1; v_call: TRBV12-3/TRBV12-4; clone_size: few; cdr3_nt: TGTGCCAGCAGCTGGACAGGGGCGAGGGGCAGGCAGCCCCAGCATTTT; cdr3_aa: CASSWTGARGRQPQHF
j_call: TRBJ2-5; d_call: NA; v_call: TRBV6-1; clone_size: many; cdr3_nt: TGTGCCAGCAGTAGCCCCCGGGCCCCGCGAGAGACCCAGTACTTC; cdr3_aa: CASSSPRAPRETQYF
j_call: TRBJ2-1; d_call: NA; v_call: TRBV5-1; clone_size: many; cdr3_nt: TGCGCCAGCAGCTTGGATGGACACTCCTACAATGAGCAGTTCTTC; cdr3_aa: CASSLDGHSYNEQFF
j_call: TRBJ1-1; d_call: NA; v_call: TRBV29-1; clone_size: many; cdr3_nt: TGCAGCGCAGAACAGGGTCTCGCTGAAGCTTTCTTT; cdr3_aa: CSAEQGLAEAFF
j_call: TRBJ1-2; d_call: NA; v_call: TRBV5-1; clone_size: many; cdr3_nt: TGCGCCAGCAGCTTGGTCCGAGGATCTAACTATGGCTACACCTTC; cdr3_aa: CASSLVRGSNYGYTF
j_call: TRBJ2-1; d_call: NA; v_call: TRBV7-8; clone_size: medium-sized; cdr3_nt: TGTGCCAGCAGCTTAGCCCGCAATGAGCAGTTCTTC; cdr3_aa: CASSLARNEQFF
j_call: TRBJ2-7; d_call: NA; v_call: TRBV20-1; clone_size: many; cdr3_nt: TGCAGTGCATCAGGGCCCCCTGAATACGAGCAGTACTTC; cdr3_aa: CSASGPPEYEQYF
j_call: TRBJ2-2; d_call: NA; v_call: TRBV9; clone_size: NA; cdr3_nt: TGTGCCAGCAGCGTAGCCGAGAGTCCCGGGGAGCTGTTTTTT; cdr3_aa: CASSVAESPGELFF